The 15 T cell receptor beta chains below were found in one sample sequenced in a study of graft-versus-host responses after intestinal transplantation. Libraries were prepared by immunoSEQ multiplex PCR; TCRdb keeps only in-frame clonotypes and omits some of them. The data contain 85,000 to 100,000 clones, 85% to 95% of them singletons. Their antigens remain unidentified. The sample consisted of unstimulated CD8+ T cells sorted from spleen or lymph node cells, taken before transplant. These receptors were taken from a human donor who was the organ donor for an intestinal transplant.

The gene calls are TRBV5-5 and TRBJ1-1, with D unresolved. The germline CDR1 and CDR2 sequences are SGHKS and YYEKEE (reference sequence). The CDR3 is 12 amino acids. V shed 2 bases and J shed 6 bases, with 8 bases lying between them. The CDR3: CASSFGGAEAFF. The CDR3 nucleotides are TGTGCCAGCAGCTTTGGAGGTGCTGAAGCTTTCTTT.

The gene calls are TRBV5-1 and TRBJ2-7; 8 nucleotides match TRBD1. Germline trimming cut 4 bases from V and 3 bases from J; bases unmatched to any gene: 12. The CDR3 spans 16 residues. CDR1 is SGHRS and CDR2 is YFSETQ in the germline V gene. CDR3 loop: CASSVKPGQEFYEQYF. CDR3 DNA: TGCGCCAGCAGCGTGAAACCGGGACAGGAGTTCTACGAGCAGTACTTC.

The V gene is TRBV7-3, the J gene TRBJ2-5, with TRBD2 identical over 13 bases. The CDR3 spans 15 residues. The germline V gene encodes CDR1 SGHTA and CDR2 FQGTGA. V shed 5 bases and J 5 bases; nucleotides not matched to a gene: 5. The CDR3 region has the DNA TGTGCCAGCAGCCCACGGACTAGCGGGGGTGAGACCCAGTACTTC. Its translation is CASSPRTSGGETQYF.

The rearrangement joins TRBV4-1 to TRBJ2-7; 7 positions match TRBD2. Trimming removed 1 base from V and 1 base from J; junction bases left unmatched: 16. The CDR3 consists of 19 residues. From germline, CDR1 is MGHRA and CDR2 YSYEKL. CDR3 sequence (DNA): TGCGCCAGCAGCCAAGGGCCCCTAGTCCGGGCGGGGGTATCCTACGAGCAGTACTTC. It is translated as CASSQGPLVRAGVSYEQYF.

The rearrangement links TRBV5-1 to TRBJ2-1; TRBD1 is a possible D gene (6 bases). The CDR3 length is 12 residues. V was clipped by 4 bases and J by 12 bases, with 14 bases between them. The V gene's germline CDR1 is SGHRS and CDR2 YFSETQ. CDR3 bases: TGCGCCAGCAGCATAGGGGGAGAGGGGCAGTTCTTC. Its protein product is CASSIGGEGQFF.

In this sample, this clone turned up once. DNA of the CDR3: TGTGCCAGCAGCCCTACCTCCTCCGGAAACACCATATATTTT. Translated: CASSPTSSGNTIYF. The chain joins TRBV7-9 to TRBJ1-3; D remains unclear. V shed 5 bases and J shed 4 bases, with 12 bases lying between them. Germline V lookup: CDR1 SEHNR, CDR2 FQNEAQ (reference sequence). CDR3 length equals 14 residues.

This clone has a single count. The chain employs TRBV11-2 and TRBJ2-3; 9 bases match TRBD2. Trimming at V came to 7 bases and at J to 2 bases, leaving 10 bases not matched to a gene. Germline lookup yields CDR1 SGHAT and CDR2 FQNNGV. This CDR3 is built from 16 residues. The CDR3 DNA is TGTGCCAGCACCCCAGGGACTAGCCGTATCACAGATACGCAGTATTTT. Its protein is CASTPGTSRITDTQYF. The full variable domain, in which reference TRBV11-2 and TRBJ2-3 provide the parts outside the CDR3, is EAGVAQSPRYKIIEKRQSVAFWCNPISGHATLYWYQQILGQGPKLLIQFQNNGVVDDSQLPKDRFSAERLKGVDSTLKIQPAKLEDSAVYLCASTPGTSRITDTQYFGPGTRLTVL.

CDR3: CASTQGGAIYEQYF. The DNA of the CDR3 is TGTGCCAGCACCCAGGGAGGGGCAATCTACGAGCAGTACTTC. V gene TRBV6-6 combines with J gene TRBJ2-7; 7 positions agree with TRBD2. The CDR3 is 14 residues long. J was trimmed by 3 bases and V by 7 bases; bases with no gene match: 9. Germline V gene sequence: CDR1 MNHNY, CDR2 SVGAGI (reference sequence).

The chain combines TRBV21-1 with TRBJ2-7; no DNA check was done on the table's D call, TRBD1. TRBV21-1 is termed a pseudogene. This CDR3 spans 15 amino acids. The CDR3 nucleotides are TGTGCCAGCAGCAACCCCGGGACAGGCTTATACGAGCAGTACTTC. It specifies CASSNPGTGLYEQYF.

The chain combines TRBV6-6 with TRBJ2-2, with D possibly matching TRBD2 (5 bases). V lost 8 bases to trimming and J lost 3 bases, with 10 bases between them. Germline CDR1 reads MNHNY; CDR2 reads SVGAGI (reference sequence). The CDR3 is 13 amino acids. Written as DNA, the CDR3 is TGTGCCAGCCGGGGTTGGGACACCGGGGAGCTGTTTTTT. It specifies CASRGWDTGELFF.

This chain uses TRBV7-2 with TRBJ1-2; a weak D match, TRBD1 (6 bases). The CDR3 has 15 residues. V was shortened by 6 bases and J by 2 bases, with 16 bases between the two germline ends. The germline V gene has CDR1 SGHTA and CDR2 FQGNSA. CDR3 DNA sequence: TGTGCCAGCAGGCCCTCAGGGGTGTGGAACTATGGCTACACCTTC. The encoded protein is CASRPSGVWNYGYTF.

This chain links TRBV2 with TRBJ2-1, with 8 nucleotides matching TRBD1. Germline loops: CDR1 SNHLY, CDR2 FYNNEI. This CDR3 has 13 amino acids. V gave up 5 bases and J gave up 7 bases; unmatched junction bases: 4. The CDR3 DNA is TGTGCCAGCAGTTCGACAGGGGCAAATGAGCAGTTCTTC. Protein: CASSSTGANEQFF.

CDR3 nucleotide sequence: TGTGCTAGTGTCGCCCGGGGGGGGACCCGTAGGACAGATACGCAGTATTTT. It codes for CASVARGGTRRTDTQYF. The genes are TRBV12-5 and TRBJ2-3; 8 nucleotides agree with TRBD2. The V segment lost 7 bases and the J segment 3 bases; nucleotides outside the gene matches: 15. The CDR3 runs to 17 residues. Germline values: CDR1 LGHNT, CDR2 FRNRAP.

The chain uses TRBV13 and TRBJ2-3, with 9 positions matching TRBD1. The ends lost 5 bases at V and 1 base at J; junction bases unmatched: 10. This CDR3 contains 17 residues. Germline V gene sequence: CDR1 PRHDT, CDR2 FYEKMQ (reference sequence). As DNA, the CDR3 is TGTGCCAGCAGCCAAAAATTCAGGGACAGGGGCACAGATACGCAGTATTTT. This codes for CASSQKFRDRGTDTQYF.

This clone was seen once. This chain links TRBV11-2 with TRBJ2-2, with 8 bases lining up with TRBD2. Germline V lookup: CDR1 SGHAT, CDR2 FQNNGV. This CDR3 region has 15 residues. V was clipped by 5 bases and J by 13 bases; unmatched bases: 15. The CDR3 nucleotides read TGTGCCAGCAGCGGGGGACTAGAAGGGCTAGGGTCGCTGTTTTTT. Its protein product is CASSGGLEGLGSLFF.